This passage covers 15 T cell receptor beta chains from one sample sequenced in a study of T cell responses to AZD1222 COVID-19 vaccine. TCRdb's table, derived via immunoSEQ multiplex PCR, lists solely in-frame clones and lacks some. The repertoire holds 100,000 to 150,000 clones, with 70% to 90% as singletons. The sequencing here drew on peripheral blood, taken on day 0 of AZD1222 vaccination. The receptors come from an adult in good health.

CDR3 coding DNA: TGTGCCAGTACGGACAGGGGGCGCGGTAATGAGCAGTTCTTC. Amino acid sequence: CASTDRGRGNEQFF. V usage is TRBV19 and J usage is TRBJ2-1, with 11 nucleotides matching TRBD1. V shed 7 bases, J shed 7 bases, and the junction held 6 bases outside the gene matches. Germline V lookup: CDR1 LNHDA, CDR2 SQIVND (reference sequence). This CDR3 is built from 14 residues.

The genes are TRBV25-1 and TRBJ1-5; a possible D gene is TRBD1 (6 bases). CDR3 length: 13 residues. Trimming removed 3 bases at V and 6 bases at J, with 9 bases between. Germline V gene lookup returns CDR1 MGHDK and CDR2 SYGVNS. Here the CDR3 reads CASSDQDSQPQHF. The CDR3 DNA reads as TGTGCCAGCAGTGACCAGGACAGTCAGCCCCAGCATTTT.

The CDR3 spells CSASSDRGDRGYTF. CDR3 nucleotide sequence: TGCAGTGCTAGTTCCGACAGGGGGGATCGTGGCTACACCTTC. The rearrangement links TRBV20-1 to TRBJ1-2; TRBD1 matches 9 bases. CDR1 DFQATT and CDR2 SNEGSKA come from the germline V gene (reference sequence). The CDR3 is made up of 14 amino acids. The V segment lost 3 bases and the J segment 7 bases; nucleotides outside the gene matches: 9.

The chain recombines TRBV21-1 with TRBJ1-5; the table's D gene call, TRBD1, was not cross checked with the DNA. TRBV21-1 is termed a pseudogene. The CDR3 has 20 residues. The chain's CDR3 is CASSTKLGTGPGERNQPQHF. The CDR3 coding sequence is TGTGCCAGCAGCACCAAATTGGGGACAGGGCCGGGCGAACGCAATCAGCCCCAGCATTTT.

The V gene is TRBV5-6, the J gene TRBJ2-7, with TRBD1 identical over 10 bases. This CDR3 region has 17 residues. The V segment lost 0 bases and the J segment 5 bases; nucleotides outside the gene matches: 11. Germline V gives CDR1 SGHDT, CDR2 YYEEEE. This CDR3 is CASSLVGSGTGVDEQYF. The CDR3 DNA sequence: TGTGCCAGCAGCTTGGTGGGTTCTGGGACAGGGGTAGACGAGCAGTACTTC.

The chain employs TRBV27 and TRBJ2-7; D not resolved. Germline-derived CDR1 and CDR2 are MNHEY and SMNVEV (reference sequence). This CDR3 has 13 amino acids. Trimming removed 5 bases from V and 3 bases from J, with 11 bases in between. CDR3 sequence (DNA): TGTGCCAGCAGTATCGACCCGGGCTACGAGCAGTACTTC. It is translated as CASSIDPGYEQYF.

V and J are TRBV12-5 and TRBJ2-1; D unclear. Deletions cut 4 bases from V and 0 bases from J, with 16 bases between. Looked up from germline, CDR1 is LGHNT and CDR2 is FRNRAP. The CDR3 has 17 residues. For the CDR3, the DNA is TGTGCTAGTGGTTACGGGCGGCTGCCCAGCTCCTACAATGAGCAGTTCTTC. Residues: CASGYGRLPSSYNEQFF.

V gene TRBV5-1 combines with J gene TRBJ1-4; TRBD1 is a possible D gene (5 bases). The germline CDR1 and CDR2 sequences are SGHRS and YFSETQ. The CDR3 covers 15 residues. Trimming removed 0 bases at V and 8 bases at J, with 14 bases between. In DNA, the CDR3 is TGCGCCAGCAGCTTGGCCGGGGGAGGGGAAGAAAAACTGTTTTTT. Amino acid sequence: CASSLAGGGEEKLFF. The variable domain in full, with the rest retrieved from reference TRBV5-1 and TRBJ1-4, is KAGVTQTPRYLIKTRGQQVTLSCSPISGHRSVSWYQQTPGQGLQFLFEYFSETQRNKGNFPGRFSGRQFSNSRSEMNVSTLELGDSALYLCASSLAGGGEEKLFFGSGTQLSVL.

The chain joins TRBV7-9 to TRBJ2-5, with 9 bases aligning to TRBD2. The CDR3 contains 15 residues. The germline gives CDR1 SEHNR, CDR2 FQNEAQ (reference sequence). Germline trimming cut 3 bases from V and 5 bases from J; bases unmatched to any gene: 7. The CDR3 reads CASSFGGGVRETQYF. The CDR3 coding sequence is TGTGCCAGCAGCTTCGGCGGGGGGGTGCGGGAGACCCAGTACTTC.

The chain carries TRBV7-3 and TRBJ2-3, with D perhaps given as TRBD1 or TRBD2 (5 bases each). The CDR3 runs to 15 residues. The V and J ends lost 0 bases and 2 bases respectively, with 9 bases between them. CDR1 and CDR2 from the germline V gene are SGHTA and FQGTGA. The CDR3 nucleotides read TGTGCCAGCAGCTTAACCGGGGCCTACACAGATACGCAGTATTTT. Translation gives CASSLTGAYTDTQYF.

V usage is TRBV6-1 and J usage is TRBJ1-1, with D possibly TRBD1 on 6 matching bases. The CDR3 loop spans 15 amino acids. V was cut by 3 bases and J by 0 bases, with 11 bases left in between. The germline gives CDR1 MNHNS, CDR2 SASEGT. This CDR3 is CASSETRGVNTEAFF. The DNA for the CDR3 is TGTGCCAGCAGTGAGACCAGGGGTGTGAACACTGAAGCTTTCTTT.

This chain links TRBV25-1 with TRBJ1-6; D uncertain. The CDR3 has 16 residues. Germline V CDR1 and CDR2: MGHDK, SYGVNS. V was pared by 4 bases and J by 0 bases, with 10 bases between. CDR3 protein: CASSGLGISYNSPLHF. In nucleotides, the CDR3 is TGTGCCAGCAGTGGGTTGGGGATCTCCTATAATTCACCCCTCCACTTT.

The chain combines TRBV29-1 with TRBJ1-1; D unclear. V gave up 4 bases and J gave up 4 bases, with 16 bases separating them. CDR1 is SQVTM, CDR2 ANQGSEA, per germline. The CDR3 has 14 amino acids. The CDR3, as DNA: TGCAGCGTTGTGGACCTCTCCCGCGGCACTGAAGCTTTCTTT. Protein product: CSVVDLSRGTEAFF.

The chain carries TRBV5-4 and TRBJ1-1; weak D call: TRBD1 (5 bases). The CDR3 runs 15 residues. V lost 4 bases to trimming and J lost 7 bases, with 20 bases between them. Germline V lookup: CDR1 SGHNT, CDR2 YYREEE (reference sequence). The CDR3 reads CASSGGLVAGSEAFF. The CDR3 DNA reads TGTGCCAGCAGCGGGGGACTGGTGGCAGGGAGTGAAGCTTTCTTT.

This clone appeared a few times. This chain uses TRBV19 with TRBJ1-5, with no clear D. This CDR3 region has 13 residues. V was pared by 6 bases and J by 1 base, with 7 bases between. Germline assignment: CDR1 LNHDA and CDR2 SQIVND (reference sequence). The CDR3, as DNA: TGTGCCAGTAGCAGAATAAGCAATCAGCCCCAGCATTTT. Protein product: CASSRISNQPQHF. Together with reference TRBV19 and TRBJ1-5, the CDR3 gives the full variable domain: DGGITQSPKYLFRKEGQNVTLSCEQNLNHDAMYWYRQDPGQGLRLIYYSQIVNDFQKGDIAEGYSVSREKKESFPLTVTSAQKNPTAFYLCASSRISNQPQHFGDGTRLSIL.